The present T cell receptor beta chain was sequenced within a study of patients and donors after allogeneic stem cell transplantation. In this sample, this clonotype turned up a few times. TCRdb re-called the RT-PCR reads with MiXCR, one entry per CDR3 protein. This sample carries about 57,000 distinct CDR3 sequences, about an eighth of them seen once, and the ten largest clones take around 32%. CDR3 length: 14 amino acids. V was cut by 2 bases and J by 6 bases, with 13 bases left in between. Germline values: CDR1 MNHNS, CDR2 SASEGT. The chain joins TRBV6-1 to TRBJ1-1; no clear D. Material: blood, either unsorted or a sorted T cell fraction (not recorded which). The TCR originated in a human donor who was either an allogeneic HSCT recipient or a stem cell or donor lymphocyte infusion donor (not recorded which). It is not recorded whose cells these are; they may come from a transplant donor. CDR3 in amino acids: CASSERRSFSEAFF. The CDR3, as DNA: TGTGCCAGCAGTGAAAGGCGGTCCTTTTCTGAAGCTTTCTTT.